The rows below give T cell receptor beta chains drawn from one sample of a study of PD-1 blockade in classical Hodgkin lymphoma. Only in-frame clones appear in the TCRdb table, and some are missing; sequencing was by immunoSEQ multiplex PCR. The sample consists of about 3,300 clones, around 83% of them appearing once. Sequencing input: CD4+ T cells from blood. The receptor set was obtained from a human donor with classical Hodgkin lymphoma. Each CDR3 is given with its conserved first and last residue. A D gene is named only where the DNA matches it firmly. Rows may omit the clone size; those that give it use once, few, many or a size class.

d_gene	v_gene	j_gene	abundance	CDR3aa	CDR3nt
.	TRBV18	TRBJ2-2	.	CASSPNRDPGELFF	TGTGCCAGCTCACCAAACAGGGATCCCGGGGAGCTGTTTTTT
TRBD2	TRBV9	TRBJ2-3	.	CASSVDLMASGGGSTDTQYF	TGTGCCAGCAGCGTAGATCTCATGGCTAGCGGGGGTGGGAGCACAGATACGCAGTATTTT
.	TRBV18	TRBJ1-2	.	CASSPRERHATLF	TGTGCCAGCTCACCAAGGGAGAGGCACGCTACCCTCTTC
.	TRBV18	TRBJ1-1	.	CASSQDSYNTEAFF	TGTGCCAGCTCACAGGACAGCTACAACACTGAAGCTTTCTTT
.	TRBV18	TRBJ1-1	.	CASSLDSMAPEAFF	TGTGCCAGCTCACTGGACAGTATGGCCCCCGAAGCTTTCTTT
TRBD1	TRBV5-4	TRBJ2-3	.	CASTPTGSTDTQYF	TGTGCCAGCACCCCGACAGGGTCCACAGATACGCAGTATTTT
TRBD2	TRBV7-9	TRBJ2-1	.	CASRASGASYNEQFF	TGTGCCAGCAGGGCTAGCGGGGCTTCCTACAATGAGCAGTTCTTC
TRBD1	TRBV7-9	TRBJ1-2	few	CASSRDSYGYTF	TGTGCCAGCAGCCGGGACAGCTATGGCTACACCTTC
.	TRBV4-1	TRBJ2-1	once	CASSQGGASRTTEQFF	TGCGCCAGCAGCCAAGGGGGGGCTAGTCGTACTACCGAGCAGTTCTTC
.	TRBV5-1	TRBJ2-3	.	CASSLDGISNTDTQYF	TGCGCCAGCAGCTTGGATGGGATCTCGAACACAGATACGCAGTATTTT
.	TRBV18	TRBJ1-1	.	CASSPARANTEAFF	TGTGCCAGCTCCCCAGCCAGGGCGAACACTGAAGCTTTCTTT
TRBD1	TRBV7-3	TRBJ1-5	few	CALGTGEDQPQHF	TGTGCCCTCGGGACAGGGGAGGATCAGCCCCAGCATTTT
.	TRBV2	TRBJ1-3	.	CASSEAGRFSGNTIYF	TGTGCCAGCAGTGAAGCAGGCAGGTTCTCTGGAAACACCATATATTTT
TRBD2	TRBV9	TRBJ2-1	.	CASSVLAGEVEQFF	TGTGCCAGCAGCGTTCTAGCGGGAGAGGTAGAGCAGTTCTTC
.	TRBV6-6	TRBJ1-2	.	CASSYSGNINYGYTF	TGTGCCAGCAGTTACTCGGGTAACATTAACTATGGCTACACCTTC
TRBD1	TRBV30	TRBJ1-1	.	CACGQGASTEAFF	TGTGCCTGCGGACAGGGGGCAAGCACTGAAGCTTTCTTT
TRBD2	TRBV2	TRBJ2-7	once	CASNRLAGPYEQYF	TGTGCCAGCAATCGACTAGCGGGCCCCTACGAGCAGTACTTC
.	TRBV6-6	TRBJ1-6	.	CASSRPGVGRSPLHF	TGTGCCAGCAGCCGACCTGGGGTGGGACGATCACCCCTCCACTTT
.	TRBV7-8	TRBJ2-7	.	CASSFTSQGEQYF	TGTGCCAGCAGCTTCACCTCCCAGGGGGAGCAGTACTTC
.	TRBV9	TRBJ2-5	.	CASSPTGQETQYF	TGTGCCAGCAGCCCGACAGGACAAGAGACCCAGTACTTC
TRBD2	TRBV5-3	TRBJ2-3	.	CARSLRAGGPRGTGTDTQYF	TGTGCCAGAAGCTTGAGAGCGGGAGGGCCGAGGGGCACGGGCACAGATACGCAGTATTTT
TRBD1	TRBV5-5	TRBJ1-2	.	CASSFRGTGNYGYTF	TGTGCCAGCAGCTTTAGGGGGACAGGGAACTATGGCTACACCTTC
.	TRBV18	TRBJ2-1	few	CASSPPSGDNEQFF	TGTGCCAGCTCACCACCATCCGGGGACAATGAGCAGTTCTTC
TRBD1	TRBV2	TRBJ2-2	.	CASRWTGGNTGELFF	TGTGCCAGCCGATGGACAGGGGGAAACACCGGGGAGCTGTTTTTT
.	TRBV6-1	TRBJ1-2	.	CASSERTQGNYGYTF	TGTGCCAGCAGTGAACGTACGCAGGGGAACTATGGCTACACCTTC
TRBD1	TRBV27	TRBJ2-3	.	CASSFDRGRADTQYF	TGTGCCAGCAGTTTCGACAGGGGCAGGGCAGATACGCAGTATTTT
TRBD1	TRBV2	TRBJ2-2	.	CASTPDRVDTRELFF	TGTGCCAGCACCCCGGACAGGGTGGACACCAGGGAGCTGTTTTTT
.	TRBV9	TRBJ1-3	.	CASSVAPAVSGNTIYF	TGTGCCAGCAGCGTAGCTCCGGCAGTCTCGGGAAACACCATATATTTT
TRBD1	TRBV5-4	TRBJ2-5	.	CASSRPGQGVETQYF	TGTGCCAGCAGCCGGCCGGGACAGGGGGTGGAGACCCAGTACTTC
TRBD2	TRBV7-2	TRBJ2-7	.	CASSSLLAGASEQYF	TGTGCCAGCTCCTCCCTACTAGCGGGAGCCTCCGAGCAGTACTTC
.	TRBV5-1	TRBJ1-3	.	CASSLGRPSGNTIYF	TGCGCCAGCAGCTTGGGTCGTCCCTCTGGAAACACCATATATTTT
.	TRBV2	TRBJ1-3	.	CASSEVRVEGNTIYF	TGTGCCAGCAGTGAGGTCAGGGTGGAAGGAAACACCATATATTTT
.	TRBV2	TRBJ2-7	few	CASSPRQAPGLEYF	TGTGCCAGCAGTCCTCGACAGGCTCCGGGACTGGAGTACTTC
TRBD1	TRBV5-1	TRBJ1-6	once	CASSTEGQPNSPLHF	TGCGCCAGCAGCACCGAGGGACAGCCTAATTCACCCCTCCACTTT
.	TRBV27	TRBJ1-6	.	CASSPSHGGSPLHF	TGTGCCAGCAGTCCTTCGCACGGCGGCTCACCCCTCCACTTT
.	TRBV19	TRBJ2-2	.	CASTPMPQTGELFF	TGTGCCAGTACCCCTATGCCTCAAACCGGGGAGCTGTTTTTT
.	TRBV9	TRBJ2-1	.	CASSVGGPGGYNEQFF	TGTGCCAGCAGCGTAGGGGGCCCCGGCGGGTACAATGAGCAGTTCTTC
TRBD1	TRBV5-1	TRBJ1-2	.	CASSLSGTARYTF	TGCGCCAGCAGCTTGAGTGGGACAGCGCGCTACACCTTC
.	TRBV9	TRBJ1-1	.	CASQGDLNTEAFF	TGTGCCAGCCAGGGCGACCTGAACACTGAAGCTTTCTTT
.	TRBV28	TRBJ2-7	.	CASSSPSDEQYF	TGTGCCAGCAGTTCCCCCTCGGACGAGCAGTACTTC
TRBD1	TRBV5-1	TRBJ2-7	.	CASSSPGTGAYEQYF	TGCGCCAGCAGCTCCCCAGGGACAGGTGCCTACGAGCAGTACTTC
TRBD2	TRBV25-1	TRBJ2-4	.	CASSDARGGNDIQYF	TGTGCCAGCAGTGACGCCCGGGGGGGCAATGACATTCAGTACTTC
.	TRBV5-1	TRBJ1-3	.	CASRREVGDKGNTIYF	TGCGCCAGCAGACGTGAGGTTGGGGATAAGGGAAACACCATATATTTT
.	TRBV2	TRBJ1-2	.	CASSAEVGQGYTF	TGTGCCAGCAGTGCGGAGGTGGGACAAGGCTACACCTTC
.	TRBV5-1	TRBJ2-7	.	CASTSPGDGYEQYF	TGCGCCAGCACCTCCCCTGGGGACGGCTACGAGCAGTACTTC
.	TRBV29-1	TRBJ2-1	.	CSVEEGTLSYNEQFF	TGCAGCGTTGAAGAGGGGACACTTTCCTACAATGAGCAGTTCTTC
.	TRBV15	TRBJ1-3	.	CATSRVGLGNTIYF	TGTGCCACCAGCAGAGTGGGGTTGGGAAACACCATATATTTT
TRBD2	TRBV18	TRBJ2-5	.	CASSRGGQETQYF	TGTGCCAGCTCACGGGGAGGGCAAGAGACCCAGTACTTC
.	TRBV10-3	TRBJ1-6	few	CAISEGGSPLHF	TGTGCCATCAGTGAAGGCGGTTCACCCCTCCACTTT
.	TRBV5-1	TRBJ2-7	once	CASSLDRSDYEQYF	TGCGCCAGCAGCTTGGACAGGTCGGACTACGAGCAGTACTTC
.	TRBV2	TRBJ2-7	few	CASGGLSYEQYF	TGTGCCAGCGGGGGACTTTCCTACGAGCAGTACTTC
.	TRBV15	TRBJ1-1	.	CATSRGGEGVTEAFF	TGTGCCACCAGCAGAGGGGGGGAGGGGGTCACTGAAGCTTTCTTT
.	TRBV19	TRBJ2-1	.	CASSGGYEQFF	TGTGCCAGTAGTGGAGGTTATGAGCAGTTCTTC
.	TRBV18	TRBJ1-1	.	CASGADSMNTEAFF	TGTGCCAGCGGGGCGGACAGCATGAACACTGAAGCTTTCTTT
.	TRBV7-2	TRBJ2-5	.	CASSLSPQRPQYF	TGTGCCAGCAGCTTGTCCCCCCAGAGGCCCCAGTACTTC
.	TRBV5-1	TRBJ2-1	.	CASSLGVVQGNEQFF	TGCGCCAGCAGCTTAGGGGTGGTTCAAGGGAATGAGCAGTTCTTC
TRBD1	TRBV5-1	TRBJ2-2	.	CASSYGTGDSNTGELFF	TGCGCCAGCAGCTACGGGACAGGGGACTCGAACACCGGGGAGCTGTTTTTT
.	TRBV10-3	TRBJ1-6	.	CAIRGTANSPLHF	TGTGCCATCCGAGGGACGGCAAATTCACCCCTCCACTTT